These 25 T cell receptor beta chains were all obtained from the same sample, sequenced in a study. Cells sorted as Tregs were CD4+, CD25+ and CD127-/low. From the 5' RACE reads, TCRdb called clonotypes with MiXCR, one entry per CDR3 protein. The table shows about 9,800 distinct CDR3 sequences, with approximately 24% occurring only once. Sequencing input: Tregs sorted from blood. The source is a female donor with breast cancer.

Points on this clonotype: Because the CDR3 is missing its conserved closing phenylalanine or tryptophan, this is likely a read error. This chain connects TRBV11-2 to TRBJ1-1; 9 bases are shared with TRBD1. The germline V gene encodes CDR1 SGHAT and CDR2 FQNNGV. CDR3 length equals 15 residues. CDR3 nucleotide sequence: TGTGCCAGCAGCTCCGGCTCCGGGACAGGGACTGGAGCTTTCTCT. Translated: CASSSGSGTGTGAFS.

This clonotype was found many times. This chain links TRBV27 with TRBJ2-6; D ambiguous. CDR3 length: 17 amino acids. Germline V gene data show CDR1 as MNHEY and CDR2 as SMNVEV (reference sequence). Trimming pared 7 bases from V and 0 bases from J, leaving 16 bases between. This CDR3 reads CASTGRRLGSGANVLTF. The CDR3 nucleotides read TGTGCCAGCACCGGACGCCGGCTAGGCTCTGGGGCCAACGTCCTGACTTTC.

This clonotype was observed once. The chain combines TRBV12-3 or TRBV12-4 with TRBJ2-5, with D perhaps matching TRBD2 (7 bases). This CDR3 comprises 14 residues. Written as DNA, the CDR3 is TGTACCAACAGCGTCGGACTAGGGGGGGAGACCCAGTACTTC. The encoded protein is CTNSVGLGGETQYF.

The chain joins TRBV20-1 to TRBJ1-4; D may be TRBD1 (5 bases). The germline V gene has CDR1 DFQATT and CDR2 SNEGSKA (reference sequence). Deletions cut 3 bases from V and 7 bases from J, with 12 bases between. The CDR3 runs 13 residues. DNA of the CDR3: TGCAGTGCTAGTCCGGGGCAGAGTGAAAAACTGTTTTTT. Amino acids: CSASPGQSEKLFF.

As regards this clonotype: Lacking the conserved final phenylalanine or tryptophan, this CDR3 likely reflects a read error. The genes are TRBV12-3 or TRBV12-4 and TRBJ2-7; no definite D call. This CDR3 is 13 amino acids long. V was cut by 6 bases and J by 4 bases, with 13 bases left in between. CDR3 DNA sequence: TGTGCCAGCAGGGGTAGCTCGGAGTACGAGCAGTACTTA. This sequence encodes CASRGSSEYEQYL.

Worth noting for this clonotype: The CDR3 carries no conserved terminal phenylalanine or tryptophan, so it likely arises from a read error. The V and J genes are TRBV24-1 and TRBJ1-5, with D perhaps matching TRBD1 (6 bases). Germline CDR1 KGHDR, CDR2 SFDVKD. The CDR3 sequence is 14 residues long. With 4 bases removed from V and 3 bases from J, the gap between germline ends came to 9 bases. The CDR3 protein is CATSEGQFNQPQHL. The CDR3, as DNA: TGTGCCACCAGTGAAGGACAGTTCAATCAGCCCCAGCATCTT.

Note on this clonotype: This clone may be a read error of a much larger clone one base away. V usage is TRBV7-6 and J usage is TRBJ1-1; D might be TRBD1 (6 bases). The CDR3 runs to 15 residues. V shed 4 bases and J shed 5 bases, with 17 bases lying between them. The V gene's germline CDR1 is SGHVS and CDR2 FNYEAQ. The CDR3 nucleotides are TGTGCCAGCAGCTACGCCAGCGGGGGCGCAACTGAAGCTTTCTTT. Protein sequence: CASSYASGGATEAFF.

This clonotype was recorded many times. The junction shows a germline mismatch at one end, possibly a read error. Here the CDR3 reads CVSSPSLREEQFF. The CDR3 region has the DNA TGTGTCAGCAGCCCTAGCCTTCGGGAGGAGCAGTTCTTC. The rearrangement uses TRBV11-2 and TRBJ2-1, with D tentatively TRBD2 (6 bases). Germline CDR1 SGHAT, CDR2 FQNNGV. This CDR3 region has 13 residues.

For this clonotype: A much larger clone lies one base from this, so it may be a read error. The J gene is TRBJ2-5, the V gene TRBV5-1; 10 bases map to TRBD1. CDR3 length equals 13 residues. Germline V gene sequence: CDR1 SGHRS, CDR2 YFSETQ. The CDR3 sequence: CANSDRGPETQYF. Here the CDR3 DNA reads TGCGCCAACAGCGACAGGGGGCCAGAGACCCAGTACTTC.

In this sample, this clonotype turned up many times. The chain joins TRBV6-1 to TRBJ2-1, with 7 bases that match TRBD2. This CDR3 is 15 amino acids long. Germline CDR1 is MNHNS and CDR2 is SASEGT. Germline trimming cut 7 bases from V and 0 bases from J; bases unmatched to any gene: 6. The CDR3 region has the DNA TGTGCCAGCATTATCGCGGGAGTCTCCTACAATGAGCAGTTCTTC. This codes for CASIIAGVSYNEQFF.

About this clonotype itself: This CDR3 fails to terminate in the conserved phenylalanine or tryptophan, so it likely reflects a read error. The chain employs TRBV5-6 and TRBJ1-3; D may be TRBD1 (5 bases). Germline loops: CDR1 SGHDT, CDR2 YYEEEE. The CDR3 has 14 residues. CDR3 residues: CASSFSGSENTIYL. CDR3 bases: TGTGCCAGCAGCTTTTCAGGGTCTGAAAACACCATATATTTG.

Concerning this clonotype: This may be a read error, as it is one base from a much larger clone. The chain has TRBV4-2 and TRBJ1-2; D is possibly TRBD1 (5 bases). CDR3 size: 15 residues. CDR1 and CDR2 (germline): LGHNA, YNFKEQ. Trimming pared 1 base from V and 6 bases from J, leaving 15 bases between. The CDR3 loop reads CASSQGWTLEDGYTF. CDR3 sequence (DNA): TGTGCCAGCAGCCAAGGGTGGACATTGGAGGATGGCTACACCTTC.

On this clonotype itself: A much larger clone differs from this one at a single base, so this may be a read error. V and J are TRBV6-5 and TRBJ1-5, with D maybe TRBD1 (6 bases). Looked up from germline, CDR1 is MNHEY and CDR2 is SVGAGI. The CDR3 is 13 residues long. The CDR3 DNA sequence: TGTGCCACTACCCCAGGGGTTGGCCAGCTCCAGCATTTT. This sequence encodes CATTPGVGQLQHF.

This clonotype was detected once. The V call is TRBV4-1, the J call TRBJ2-1; 10 bases line up with TRBD1. The CDR3 runs to 15 residues. The ends lost 1 base at V and 8 bases at J; junction bases unmatched: 5. CDR1 MGHRA and CDR2 YSYEKL come from the germline V gene. The CDR3 DNA reads as TGCGCCAGCAGCCAAGGACAGGGGGCTCTCGATGAGCAGTTCTTC. Translating it yields CASSQGQGALDEQFF.

This clonotype was observed at least ten times. This sequence joins TRBV5-1 and TRBJ2-6, with TRBD1 as a possible D gene (6 bases). Germline CDR1 SGHRS, CDR2 YFSETQ. Trimming shortened V by 8 bases and J by 0 bases, and 15 bases separated the two germline ends. CDR3 length equals 16 residues. The CDR3 spells CASTGSSISGANVLTF. DNA of the CDR3: TGCGCCAGTACAGGGTCCTCAATCTCTGGGGCCAACGTCCTGACTTTC.

The sample holds many counts of this clonotype. The chain combines TRBV9 with TRBJ2-1, with D tentatively TRBD2 (6 bases). Trimming pared 4 bases from V and 0 bases from J, leaving 11 bases between. CDR1 is SGDLS, CDR2 YYNGEE, per germline. The CDR3 covers 15 residues. The CDR3 sequence is CASSLGGRSYNEQFF. For the CDR3, the DNA is TGTGCCAGCAGCCTTGGAGGGCGCTCCTACAATGAGCAGTTCTTC.

The chain is built from TRBV6-6 and TRBJ2-1; D call uncertain. Germline CDR1 is MNHNY and CDR2 is SVGAGI (reference sequence). V was clipped by 10 bases and J by 9 bases, with 13 bases between them. This CDR3 region has 11 residues. The CDR3 nucleotides read TGTGCCAACCTTTTGGGCAGTGAGCAGTTCTTC. It specifies CANLLGSEQFF.

About this clonotype itself: At one boundary the junction diverges from the germline segment, which might be a read error. The chain recombines TRBV7-3 with TRBJ1-1; 9 bases are shared with TRBD1. The CDR3 is 14 residues long. CDR1 and CDR2 from the germline V gene are SGHTA and FQGTGA. This CDR3 reads CASSVTGTGSEAFF. CDR3 in DNA: TGTGCCAGCAGCGTAACAGGGACAGGGTCTGAAGCTTTCTTT.

The gene calls are TRBV7-6 and TRBJ2-7, with D perhaps matching TRBD1 or TRBD2 (5 bases each). V gave up 4 bases and J gave up 6 bases, with 13 bases separating them. The CDR3 runs 13 residues. CDR1 and CDR2 from the germline V gene are SGHVS and FNYEAQ. CDR3 in DNA: TGTGCCAGCAGCTCGGCGCCTGGGGGCGAGCAGTACTTC. Its translation is CASSSAPGGEQYF.

This clonotype came up a few times. A single base separates this from a much larger clone, so it may be a read error. V gene TRBV20-1 combines with J gene TRBJ1-2; no reliable D call. The CDR3 is 12 residues long. Germline CDR1 reads DFQATT; CDR2 reads SNEGSKA (reference sequence). The CDR3 nucleotides are TGCGGTGCTAAGGAGGCAGCCTATGGCTACACCTTC. It specifies CGAKEAAYGYTF.

This clonotype qualifies as medium-sized. This chain uses TRBV6-5 with TRBJ2-7; D unresolved. CDR3 length: 12 amino acids. In germline, CDR1 is MNHEY, CDR2 SVGAGI. Trimming shortened V by 2 bases and J by 6 bases, and 8 bases separated the two germline ends. The CDR3 nucleotides read TGTGCCAGCAGTTACGCCCTAGGCGAGCAGTACTTC. This encodes CASSYALGEQYF.

Worth noting for this clonotype: This CDR3 fails to terminate in the conserved phenylalanine or tryptophan, so it likely reflects a read error. The rearrangement links TRBV30 to TRBJ2-1, with 7 bases matching TRBD2. The CDR3 is made up of 14 amino acids. CDR1 is GTSNPN, CDR2 SVGIG, per germline (reference sequence). The V gene end was trimmed by 3 bases and the J gene end by 10 bases; junction bases not matched to a gene: 12. The CDR3 protein is CAWRTAGVVPEQFS. The CDR3 bases are TGTGCCTGGAGGACGGCGGGAGTGGTCCCGGAGCAGTTCTCC.

The chain links TRBV6-6 to TRBJ2-7, with D maybe TRBD1 (6 bases). With 6 bases removed from V and 2 bases from J, the gap between germline ends came to 17 bases. Germline V gives CDR1 MNHNY, CDR2 SVGAGI (reference sequence). The CDR3 contains 15 residues. The CDR3 protein is CASSLDRTRPYEQYF. In nucleotides, the CDR3 is TGTGCCAGCAGCCTCGACAGGACCCGCCCCTACGAGCAGTACTTC.

Judged by abundance, this clonotype is medium-sized (0.01 to 0.1%). The rearrangement joins TRBV7-9 to TRBJ2-3, with D hard to call. The CDR3 consists of 14 residues. Trimming stripped 11 bases from V and 5 bases from J, with 20 bases between. Germline CDR1 and CDR2: SEHNR and FQNEAQ (reference sequence). CDR3 DNA sequence: TGTGCCGGAACAGCAGCCGGAGCCGGAGATACGCAGTATTTT. Protein sequence: CAGTAAGAGDTQYF.

This clonotype was observed many times. The chain combines TRBV20-1 with TRBJ1-2; D is uncertain. The CDR3 has 11 amino acids. The V end was cut by 6 bases, the J end by 6 bases, with 11 bases between. The germline gives CDR1 DFQATT, CDR2 SNEGSKA (reference sequence). This chain's CDR3 is CSAPSGNGYTF. In DNA form, the CDR3 reads TGCAGTGCCCCGTCGGGGAATGGCTACACCTTC.